The 13 T cell receptor beta chains in this list originate from one sample, sequenced in a study of brain T cells in children with intractable seizures. The time point here: blood from clinic visit 5 months post-surgery; TSC patient then seizure free. Data came from immunoSEQ multiplex PCR; TCRdb stores just in-frame clones and leaves some out. Found here are hundreds of thousands of clones, over 90% of them singletons; the top ten hold about 6%. Sequencing used peripheral blood, obtained around 5 months after surgery. Receptors originate from a boy younger than two with tuberous sclerosis and intractable seizures.

V and J are TRBV4-1 and TRBJ1-4, with no clear D. V was cut by 1 base and J by 13 bases, with 13 bases left in between. Germline assignment: CDR1 MGHRA and CDR2 YSYEKL. This CDR3 has 13 residues. The CDR3 here is CASSQVVKGGLFF. Here the CDR3 DNA reads TGCGCCAGCAGCCAAGTTGTGAAGGGAGGACTGTTTTTT.

The gene calls are TRBV4-2 and TRBJ2-2; a possible D gene is TRBD1 (5 bases). Trimming took off 0 bases at V and 0 bases at J, with 11 bases between the two ends. CDR1 is LGHNA and CDR2 is YNFKEQ in the germline V gene. This CDR3 is 17 amino acids long. Here the CDR3 DNA reads TGTGCCAGCAGCCAAGATGTCCAGGGAACGAACACCGGGGAGCTGTTTTTT. Protein product: CASSQDVQGTNTGELFF.

The rearrangement uses TRBV19 and TRBJ1-3; the D is unclear. The CDR3 spans 17 residues. Looked up from germline, CDR1 is LNHDA and CDR2 is SQIVND (reference sequence). The V end lost 1 base, the J end lost 0 bases, and 13 bases lay between the germline ends. This chain's CDR3 is CASSIVTAGSSGNTIYF. In DNA, the CDR3 is TGTGCCAGTAGTATAGTAACAGCCGGGAGCTCTGGAAACACCATATATTTT.

The chain carries TRBV24-1 and TRBJ1-2; TRBD1 matches 9 bases. Losses at the gene ends were 3 bases for V and 7 bases for J; bases not matched to a gene: 8. The germline CDR1 and CDR2 sequences are KGHDR and SFDVKD. The CDR3 has 15 residues. The CDR3 DNA is TGTGCCACCAGTGATCCTACAGGGGGCGAGCGTGGCTACACCTTC. The encoded protein is CATSDPTGGERGYTF.

The J gene is TRBJ2-2, the V gene TRBV11-3; D is ambiguous. Germline values: CDR1 SGHNT, CDR2 YENEEA. The CDR3 is made up of 12 amino acids. V gave up 2 bases and J gave up 9 bases, with 7 bases separating them. In DNA form, the CDR3 reads TGTGCCAGCAGCTTATCTGGCCGGGAGCTGTTTTTT. This sequence encodes CASSLSGRELFF.

This clone showed up just a few times. The CDR3 spells CASSQGVGYGYTF. The CDR3 DNA reads as TGTGCCAGCAGCCAAGGGGTAGGGTATGGCTACACCTTC. V and J are TRBV4-2 and TRBJ1-2; no reliable D call. Trimming took off 1 base at V and 5 bases at J, with 8 bases between the two ends. This CDR3 has 13 residues. Germline values: CDR1 LGHNA, CDR2 YNFKEQ.

The chain couples TRBV29-1 to TRBJ2-5; TRBD1 matches at 8 bases. Looked up from germline, CDR1 is SQVTM and CDR2 is ANQGSEA. The CDR3 contains 14 residues. J lost 2 bases, V lost 8 bases, and 10 bases had no gene match. The CDR3 loop is CSTSGGDGQETQYF. The CDR3 DNA follows: TGCAGCACATCAGGGGGCGATGGACAAGAGACCCAGTACTTC.

This clone appeared a single time. The chain is built from TRBV27 and TRBJ2-1; D possibly matches TRBD1 or TRBD2 (6 bases each). Trimming cost V 2 bases and J 3 bases, with 8 bases left between them. This CDR3 contains 14 residues. Germline CDR1 MNHEY, CDR2 SMNVEV (reference sequence). Here the CDR3 DNA reads TGTGCCAGCAGTTTAGCGGGACACTACAATGAGCAGTTCTTC. Amino acid sequence: CASSLAGHYNEQFF.

The rearrangement links TRBV9 to TRBJ1-2; 9 bases align to TRBD1. The junction had 7 bases not matched to a gene; V was cut back by 5 bases and J by 5 bases. Germline CDR1 SGDLS, CDR2 YYNGEE. This CDR3 is 14 amino acids long. The CDR3 protein is CASREDRGTYGYTF. CDR3 sequence (DNA): TGTGCCAGCAGGGAAGACAGGGGGACTTATGGCTACACCTTC.

The CDR3 DNA follows: TGTGCCAGCAGCTTAGTGTTCGCGATCCAAGAGACCCAGTACTTC. It encodes CASSLVFAIQETQYF. The chain joins TRBV7-8 to TRBJ2-5; D uncertain. Trimming stripped 1 base from V and 1 base from J, with 10 bases between. Per germline, CDR1 SGHVS and CDR2 FQNEAQ. This CDR3 is 15 amino acids long.

This clone was observed once. For the CDR3, the DNA is TGTGCCAGCAGCTTAGAGACTAGCGGGAGGTCCTACGAGCAGTACTTC. Amino acid sequence: CASSLETSGRSYEQYF. The rearrangement uses TRBV11-3 and TRBJ2-7; 13 bases map to TRBD2. Germline values: CDR1 SGHNT, CDR2 YENEEA. This CDR3 contains 16 residues. After removal of 0 bases from V and 1 base from J, the junction contained 0 bases not matched to a gene.

The V gene is TRBV5-1, the J gene TRBJ2-5, with 11 bases that match TRBD2. Unmatched junction bases numbered 17, after V lost 0 bases and J lost 4 bases. The CDR3 length is 20 residues. Germline loops: CDR1 SGHRS, CDR2 YFSETQ. The CDR3: CASSLAVLVAGGSWGETQYF. DNA of the CDR3: TGCGCCAGCAGCTTGGCCGTTCTGGTAGCGGGAGGGAGTTGGGGAGAGACCCAGTACTTC.

This clone was picked up one time. The V call is TRBV9, the J call TRBJ1-5; tentative D call: TRBD1 (6 bases). CDR1 is SGDLS, CDR2 YYNGEE, per germline. Trimming stripped 4 bases from V and 5 bases from J, with 16 bases between. This CDR3 comprises 15 residues. CDR3 region: CASSPGRGRDQPQHF. In DNA form, the CDR3 reads TGTGCCAGCAGCCCCGGGAGGGGGAGAGATCAGCCCCAGCATTTT.